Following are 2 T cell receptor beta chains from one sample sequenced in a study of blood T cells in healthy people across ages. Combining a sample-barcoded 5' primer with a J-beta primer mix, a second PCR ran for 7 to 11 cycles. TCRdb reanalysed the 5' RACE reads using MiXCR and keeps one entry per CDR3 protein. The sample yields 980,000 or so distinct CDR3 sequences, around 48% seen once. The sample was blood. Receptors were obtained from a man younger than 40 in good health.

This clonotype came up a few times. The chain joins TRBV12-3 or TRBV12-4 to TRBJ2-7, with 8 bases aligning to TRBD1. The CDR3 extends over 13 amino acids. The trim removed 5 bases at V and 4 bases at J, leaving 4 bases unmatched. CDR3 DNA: TGTGCCAGCAGTGCGCAGGGGGCATACGAGCAGTACTTC. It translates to CASSAQGAYEQYF.

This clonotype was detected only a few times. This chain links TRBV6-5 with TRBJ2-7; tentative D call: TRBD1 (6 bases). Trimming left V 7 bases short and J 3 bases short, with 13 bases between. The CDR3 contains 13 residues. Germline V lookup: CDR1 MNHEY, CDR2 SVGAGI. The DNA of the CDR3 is TGTGCCAGCACTAGAACACAGGGCTACGAGCAGTACTTC. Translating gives CASTRTQGYEQYF.